A single sample gave rise to the 16 T cell receptor beta chains below, sequenced in a study of blood T cell repertoires in COVID-19. TCRdb's table, derived via immunoSEQ multiplex PCR, lists solely in-frame clones and lacks some. The sample carries hundreds of thousands of clones, about four fifths recorded once. The sample was peripheral blood. Every receptor here comes from a woman aged 45-65 years who had recovered from COVID-19.

This chain joins TRBV3-1 (or the pseudogene TRBV3-2) and TRBJ1-6, with TRBD1 matching over 9 bases. V shed 1 base and J 10 bases; nucleotides not matched to a gene: 8. CDR1 and CDR2 (germline): LGHDT, YNNKEL (reference sequence). The CDR3 is 16 residues long. The chain's CDR3 is CASSQAPGQGESPLHF. The CDR3, as DNA: TGTGCCAGCAGCCAAGCCCCGGGACAGGGAGAGTCACCCCTCCACTTT.

This chain connects TRBV19 to TRBJ2-7; possibly TRBD1 for D (5 bases). Germline V lookup: CDR1 LNHDA, CDR2 SQIVND (reference sequence). Trimming removed 5 bases from V and 5 bases from J, with 16 bases in between. This CDR3 region has 14 residues. CDR3 loop: CASSLQDLLDEQYF. The CDR3 DNA reads as TGTGCCAGTAGTCTACAGGATCTCTTGGACGAGCAGTACTTC.

V gene TRBV28 combines with J gene TRBJ1-3; D is ambiguous. V lost 9 bases, J lost 2 bases, and 8 bases lay in between. From germline, CDR1 is MDHEN and CDR2 SYDVKM. There are 12 residues in the CDR3. CDR3 nucleotides: TGTGCCAGTTCGGGGACTGGAAACACCATATATTTT. It encodes CASSGTGNTIYF.

The gene calls are TRBV7-8 and TRBJ2-1; 8 nucleotides agree with TRBD2. The J segment lost 0 bases and the V segment lost 1 base, leaving 5 bases of the junction unmatched. The germline V gene has CDR1 SGHVS and CDR2 FQNEAQ. This CDR3 has 17 residues. The CDR3 protein is CASSLEGGTSSYNEQFF. The CDR3 nucleotides are TGTGCCAGCAGCTTAGAGGGGGGGACTAGCTCCTACAATGAGCAGTTCTTC.

The chain combines TRBV2 with TRBJ2-7, with a possible D match to TRBD1 (6 bases). CDR1 SNHLY and CDR2 FYNNEI come from the germline V gene. This CDR3 comprises 12 residues. The CDR3 nucleotides are TGTGCGTCCCGGCAGGGGTTGGACGAGCAGTACTTC. Translating it yields CASRQGLDEQYF. Filled out from reference TRBV2 and TRBJ2-7, the complete variable domain reads EPEVTQTPSHQVTQMGQEVILRCVPISNHLYFYWYRQILGQKVEFLVSFYNNEISEKSEIFDDQFSVERPDGSNFTLKIRSTKLEDSAMYFCASRQGLDEQYFGPGTRLTVT.

This rearrangement joins TRBV10-3 to TRBJ2-3, with TRBD2 identical over 9 bases. Per the germline V gene, CDR1 is ENHRY and CDR2 is SYGVKD. The V gene end was trimmed by 11 bases and the J gene end by 3 bases; junction bases not matched to a gene: 9. This CDR3 has 14 amino acids. The CDR3 DNA follows: TGTGCCGTGCGCGGGGGGGCCTTGACAGATACGCAGTATTTT. Translating gives CAVRGGALTDTQYF.

The chain recombines TRBV5-4 with TRBJ1-2, with D perhaps TRBD1 (6 bases). V lost 10 bases and J 6 bases, leaving 19 bases between the germline ends. Germline V CDR1 and CDR2: SGHNT, YYREEE (reference sequence). The CDR3 sequence is 13 residues long. As DNA, the CDR3 is TGTGCCGGACGACAGGCCACACATCATGGCTACACCTTC. Translating it yields CAGRQATHHGYTF.

The rearrangement joins TRBV6-5 to TRBJ1-4, with TRBD1 identical over 8 bases. Losses at the gene ends were 6 bases for V and 8 bases for J; bases not matched to a gene: 8. Germline V CDR1 and CDR2: MNHEY, SVGAGI. The CDR3 covers 14 residues. The CDR3 is CASSRDRGGEKLFF. DNA for the CDR3: TGTGCCAGCAGCCGAGACAGGGGAGGAGAAAAACTGTTTTTT.

The rearrangement joins TRBV28 to TRBJ2-1, with 9 bases lining up with TRBD2. Germline V gene data show CDR1 as MDHEN and CDR2 as SYDVKM. V lost 5 bases, J lost 8 bases, and 13 bases stayed unmatched. The CDR3 has 16 residues. The CDR3: CASSPPFAGGSDEQFF. CDR3 DNA: TGTGCCAGCAGTCCTCCTTTTGCGGGGGGGTCCGATGAGCAGTTCTTC.

J is TRBJ1-6 and V is TRBV7-9; D possibly corresponds to TRBD1 (6 bases). Germline CDR1 is SEHNR and CDR2 is FQNEAQ (reference sequence). CDR3 size: 14 residues. Between the trimmed V and J ends, which lost 5 bases and 9 bases, there was a span of 14 bases. CDR3 protein: CASSNGQGSSPLHF. In DNA form, the CDR3 reads TGTGCCAGCAGCAATGGGCAGGGGAGTTCACCCCTCCACTTT.

This clone was detected a few times. CDR3 residues: CAISPLAGANTGELFF. Here the CDR3 DNA reads TGTGCCATCAGCCCCTTAGCGGGGGCGAACACCGGGGAGCTGTTTTTT. The chain joins TRBV10-3 to TRBJ2-2; 9 bases line up with TRBD2. The V and J ends lost 6 bases and 0 bases, in that order; junction bases with no gene match: 5. The CDR3 is made up of 16 amino acids. The germline gives CDR1 ENHRY, CDR2 SYGVKD.

This chain uses TRBV6-5 with TRBJ1-2; D remains unclear. From germline, CDR1 is MNHEY and CDR2 SVGAGI. The CDR3 is 16 amino acids. Deletions cut 2 bases from V and 3 bases from J, with 16 bases between. CDR3 sequence reads: CASSYPRGNGYYGYTF. In DNA form, the CDR3 reads TGTGCCAGCAGTTACCCTCGAGGTAACGGATACTATGGCTACACCTTC.

This chain uses TRBV29-1 with TRBJ2-5; possibly TRBD2 for D (6 bases). Germline-derived CDR1 and CDR2 are SQVTM and ANQGSEA. The V end was cut by 7 bases, the J end by 4 bases, with 22 bases between. The CDR3 length is 15 residues. CDR3: CSASLLRGLGETQYF. DNA of the CDR3: TGCAGCGCCTCTCTCCTGCGGGGACTCGGAGAGACCCAGTACTTC. Drawing the rest from reference TRBV29-1 and TRBJ2-5, the complete variable domain is SAVISQKPSRDICQRGTSLTIQCQVDSQVTMMFWYRQQPGQSLTLIATANQGSEATYESGFVIDKFPISRPNLTFSTLTVSNMSPEDSSIYLCSASLLRGLGETQYFGPGTRLLVL.

This clone was seen repeatedly, ten times or more. The CDR3 DNA reads TGTGCAAGCTGGCGGGTACTCACAGATACGCAGTATTTT. Residues: CASWRVLTDTQYF. This chain joins TRBV27 and TRBJ2-3; the D gene is possibly TRBD2 (5 bases). The CDR3 spans 13 residues. Germline CDR1 is MNHEY and CDR2 is SMNVEV (reference sequence).

The chain joins TRBV28 to TRBJ2-1; 7 bases are shared with TRBD1. From germline, CDR1 is MDHEN and CDR2 SYDVKM. Losses at the gene ends were 5 bases for V and 3 bases for J; bases not matched to a gene: 10. This CDR3 has 16 amino acids. The CDR3 is CASSPWDREVYNEQFF. CDR3 bases: TGTGCCAGCAGTCCCTGGGACAGAGAAGTCTACAATGAGCAGTTCTTC.

This clone came up once. CDR3 DNA sequence: TGTGCCAGCAGTTACTCTGAGGAAAGGGGCACTGAAGCTTTCTTT. This encodes CASSYSEERGTEAFF. The chain links TRBV6-5 to TRBJ1-1, with D perhaps TRBD1 (5 bases). V lost 0 bases and J 4 bases, leaving 12 bases between the germline ends. Germline-derived CDR1 and CDR2 are MNHEY and SVGAGI. The CDR3 extends over 15 amino acids.